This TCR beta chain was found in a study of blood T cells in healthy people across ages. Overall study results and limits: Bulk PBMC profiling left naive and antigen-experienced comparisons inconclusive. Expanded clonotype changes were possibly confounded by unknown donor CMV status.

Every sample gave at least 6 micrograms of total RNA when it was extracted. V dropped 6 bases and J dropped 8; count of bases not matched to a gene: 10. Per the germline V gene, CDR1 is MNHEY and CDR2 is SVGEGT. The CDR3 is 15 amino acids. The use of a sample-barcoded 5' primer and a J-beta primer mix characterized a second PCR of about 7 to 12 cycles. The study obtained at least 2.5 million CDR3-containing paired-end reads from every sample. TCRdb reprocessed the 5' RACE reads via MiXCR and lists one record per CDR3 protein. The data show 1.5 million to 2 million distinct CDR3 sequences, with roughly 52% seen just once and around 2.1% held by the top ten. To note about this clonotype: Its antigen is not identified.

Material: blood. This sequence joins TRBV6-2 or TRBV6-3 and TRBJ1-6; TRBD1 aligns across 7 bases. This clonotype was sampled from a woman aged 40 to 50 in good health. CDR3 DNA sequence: TGTGCCAGCAGACTCAACAGGGGTTTTGATTCACCCCTCCACTTT. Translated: CASRLNRGFDSPLHF.